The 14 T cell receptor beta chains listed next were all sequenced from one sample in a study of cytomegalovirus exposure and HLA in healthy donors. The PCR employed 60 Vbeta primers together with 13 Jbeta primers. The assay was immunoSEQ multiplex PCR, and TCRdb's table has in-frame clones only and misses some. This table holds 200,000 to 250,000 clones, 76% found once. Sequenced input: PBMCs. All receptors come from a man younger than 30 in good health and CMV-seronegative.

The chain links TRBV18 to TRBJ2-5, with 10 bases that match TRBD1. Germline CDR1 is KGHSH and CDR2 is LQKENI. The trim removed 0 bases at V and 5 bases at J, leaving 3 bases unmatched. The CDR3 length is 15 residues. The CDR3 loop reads CASSPPGTGDETQYF. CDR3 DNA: TGTGCCAGCTCACCACCAGGGACAGGGGACGAGACCCAGTACTTC.

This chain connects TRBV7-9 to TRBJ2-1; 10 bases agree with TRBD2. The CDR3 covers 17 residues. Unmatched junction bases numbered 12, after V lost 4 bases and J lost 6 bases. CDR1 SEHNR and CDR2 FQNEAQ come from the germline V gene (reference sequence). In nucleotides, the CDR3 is TGTGCCAGCAGCTCACCCAGCGGGAGGGCCCTGGGCAATGAGCAGTTCTTC. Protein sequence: CASSSPSGRALGNEQFF.

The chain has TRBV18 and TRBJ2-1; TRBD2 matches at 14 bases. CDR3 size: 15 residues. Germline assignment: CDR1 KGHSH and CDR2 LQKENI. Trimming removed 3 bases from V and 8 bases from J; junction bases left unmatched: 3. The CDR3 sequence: CASSPGTSGSYEQFF. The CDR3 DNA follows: TGTGCCAGCTCACCGGGGACTAGCGGGAGTTATGAGCAGTTCTTC.

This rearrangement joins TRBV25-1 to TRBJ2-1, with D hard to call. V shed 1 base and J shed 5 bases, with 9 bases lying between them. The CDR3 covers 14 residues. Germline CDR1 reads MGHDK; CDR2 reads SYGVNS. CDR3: CASSEFNSDNEQFF. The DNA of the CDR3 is TGTGCCAGCAGTGAATTTAATAGTGACAATGAGCAGTTCTTC. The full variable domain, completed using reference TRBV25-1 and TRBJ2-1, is EADIYQTPRYLVIGTGKKITLECSQTMGHDKMYWYQQDPGMELHLIHYSYGVNSTEKGDLSSESTVSRIRTEHFPLTLESARPSHTSQYLCASSEFNSDNEQFFGPGTRLTVL.

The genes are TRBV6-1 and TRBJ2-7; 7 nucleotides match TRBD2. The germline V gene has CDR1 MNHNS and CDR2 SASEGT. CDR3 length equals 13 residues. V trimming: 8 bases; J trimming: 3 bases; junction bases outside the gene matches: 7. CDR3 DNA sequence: TGTGCCAGCCAAGCGGGACGGGACTACGAGCAGTACTTC. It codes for CASQAGRDYEQYF.

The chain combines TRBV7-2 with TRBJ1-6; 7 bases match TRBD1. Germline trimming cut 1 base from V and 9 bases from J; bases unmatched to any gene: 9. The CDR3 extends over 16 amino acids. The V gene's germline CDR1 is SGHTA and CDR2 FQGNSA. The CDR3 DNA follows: TGTGCCAGCAGCTTAGGCGGGCAGGGGGGAGGTTCACCCCTCCACTTT. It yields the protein CASSLGGQGGGSPLHF.

The chain's CDR3 is CASSPTAVSTDTQYF. Here the CDR3 DNA reads TGCGCCAGCAGCCCTACCGCCGTTAGCACAGATACGCAGTATTTT. The V call is TRBV5-1, the J call TRBJ2-3; no firm D call. Germline-derived CDR1 and CDR2 are SGHRS and YFSETQ. The CDR3 is 15 residues long. V was pared by 4 bases and J by 0 bases, with 12 bases between. Together with reference TRBV5-1 and TRBJ2-3, the CDR3 gives the full variable domain: KAGVTQTPRYLIKTRGQQVTLSCSPISGHRSVSWYQQTPGQGLQFLFEYFSETQRNKGNFPGRFSGRQFSNSRSEMNVSTLELGDSALYLCASSPTAVSTDTQYFGPGTRLTVL.

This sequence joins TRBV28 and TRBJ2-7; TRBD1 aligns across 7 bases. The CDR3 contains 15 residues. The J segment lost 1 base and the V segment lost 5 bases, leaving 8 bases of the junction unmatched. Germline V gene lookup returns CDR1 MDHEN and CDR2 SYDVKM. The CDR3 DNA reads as TGTGCCAGCAGTCCGGGACAGCCTGGTTCCTACGAGCAGTACTTC. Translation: CASSPGQPGSYEQYF.

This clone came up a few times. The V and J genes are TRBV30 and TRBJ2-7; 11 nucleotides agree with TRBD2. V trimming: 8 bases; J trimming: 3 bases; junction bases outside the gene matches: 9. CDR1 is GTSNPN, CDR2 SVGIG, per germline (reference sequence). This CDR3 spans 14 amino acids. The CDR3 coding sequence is TGTGCCGCGGTCACTAGCGGGAGCGGCTACGAGCAGTACTTC. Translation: CAAVTSGSGYEQYF.

CDR3 residues: CASSSGQELFF. The CDR3 DNA sequence: TGTGCCAGCAGCTCGGGACAGGAACTGTTTTTT. The chain is built from TRBV7-6 and TRBJ1-4; 8 bases map to TRBD1. This CDR3 is 11 amino acids long. Germline CDR1 SGHVS, CDR2 FNYEAQ. The J segment lost 12 bases and the V segment lost 4 bases, leaving 1 base of the junction unmatched. The complete variable domain, with remaining parts taken from reference TRBV7-6 and TRBJ1-4, reads GAGVSQSPRYKVTKRGQDVALRCDPISGHVSLYWYRQALGQGPEFLTYFNYEAQQDKSGLPNDRFSAERPEGSISTLTIQRTEQRDSAMYRCASSSGQELFFGSGTQLSVL.

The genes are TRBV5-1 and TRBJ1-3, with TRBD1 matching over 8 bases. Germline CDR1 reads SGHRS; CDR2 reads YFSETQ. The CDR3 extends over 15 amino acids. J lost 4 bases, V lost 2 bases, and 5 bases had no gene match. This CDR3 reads CASSFGTGDGNTIYF. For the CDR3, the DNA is TGCGCCAGCAGCTTTGGGACAGGCGACGGAAACACCATATATTTT.

The CDR3 bases are TGTGCCATCAGGTCAGGGACAGGGATTTATAATGAGCAGTTCTTC. Protein product: CAIRSGTGIYNEQFF. The chain employs TRBV10-3 and TRBJ2-1; the match to TRBD1 covers 9 bases. Germline CDR1 reads ENHRY; CDR2 reads SYGVKD. The CDR3 is made up of 15 amino acids. V gave up 6 bases and J gave up 7 bases; unmatched junction bases: 10.

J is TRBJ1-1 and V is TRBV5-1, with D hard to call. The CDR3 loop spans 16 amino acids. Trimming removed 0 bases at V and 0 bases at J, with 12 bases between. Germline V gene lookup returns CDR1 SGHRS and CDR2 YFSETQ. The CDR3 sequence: CASSLVTGIMNTEAFF. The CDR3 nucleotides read TGCGCCAGCAGCTTGGTTACGGGAATCATGAACACTGAAGCTTTCTTT.

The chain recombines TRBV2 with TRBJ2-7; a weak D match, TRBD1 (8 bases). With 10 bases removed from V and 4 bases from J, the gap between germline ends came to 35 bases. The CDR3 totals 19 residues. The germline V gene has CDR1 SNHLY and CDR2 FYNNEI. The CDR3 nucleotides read TGTGCCATCCACCCATTGGCAGGGGGCATCGCGGGAGTAGTATACGAGCAGTACTTC. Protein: CAIHPLAGGIAGVVYEQYF.